Listed here are 20 T cell receptor beta chains from one sample, sequenced in a study of blood T cell repertoires in COVID-19. Here immunoSEQ multiplex PCR was the method, and the copy in TCRdb shows in-frame clones only, minus some. Seen here are some 170,000 clones, roughly 80% observed once, and the top ten hold 9.5% to 11%. Input material: peripheral blood. Source of these receptors: a middle-aged woman with COVID-19, enrolled during active disease.

In regard to this clone: At the DNA level, this CDR3 is encoded by other sequences in the same sample as well. This sequence joins TRBV9 and TRBJ2-1; the D gene is possibly TRBD2 (5 bases). Germline lookup yields CDR1 SGDLS and CDR2 YYNGEE. The V and J ends lost 0 bases and 9 bases respectively, with 7 bases between them. The CDR3 is 12 amino acids. The CDR3 DNA reads TGTGCCAGCAGCGTAGCGGCGGGTGAGCAGTTCTTC. Its protein product is CASSVAAGEQFF.

V and J are TRBV5-8 and TRBJ2-1; the match to TRBD1 covers 7 bases. Germline V CDR1 and CDR2: SGHTS, YDEGEE. The CDR3 length is 13 residues. J lost 4 bases, V lost 4 bases, and 2 bases had no gene match. DNA for the CDR3: TGTGCCAGCAGCCCGGGACAGTACAATGAGCAGTTCTTC. Translated: CASSPGQYNEQFF.

The chain recombines TRBV27 with TRBJ2-1; TRBD2 aligns across 10 bases. There are 15 residues in the CDR3. The J segment lost 1 base and the V segment lost 6 bases, leaving 3 bases of the junction unmatched. Germline V gives CDR1 MNHEY, CDR2 SMNVEV (reference sequence). The DNA for the CDR3 is TGTGCCAGCAGCCAAGCGGGAGGGTCCTACAATGAGCAGTTCTTC. Encoded protein: CASSQAGGSYNEQFF.

V is TRBV4-2 and J is TRBJ2-7; the D gene is possibly TRBD2 (7 bases). The CDR3 loop spans 13 amino acids. V shed 0 bases and J shed 10 bases, with 13 bases lying between them. Germline loops: CDR1 LGHNA, CDR2 YNFKEQ. CDR3 residues: CASSQDGGAPQYV. In DNA, the CDR3 is TGTGCCAGCAGCCAAGATGGGGGGGCCCCCCAGTACGTC.

CDR3 amino acids: CASSLLRDEQFF. CDR3 nucleotide sequence: TGTGCCAGCAGCTTGCTGAGGGATGAGCAGTTCTTC. The chain couples TRBV5-6 to TRBJ2-1; D may be TRBD2 (5 bases). Germline V gives CDR1 SGHDT, CDR2 YYEEEE. The CDR3 runs to 12 residues. Trimming took off 1 base at V and 8 bases at J, with 7 bases between the two ends.

The CDR3 nucleotides read TGTGCCAGCTCATCGGACAGGGGGTACAATGAGCAGTTCTTC. Its protein product is CASSSDRGYNEQFF. The chain recombines TRBV18 with TRBJ2-1; TRBD1 aligns across 10 bases. The CDR3 spans 14 residues. The germline CDR1 and CDR2 sequences are KGHSH and LQKENI. V lost 5 bases and J lost 4; bases outside the gene matches: 2.

The V call is TRBV7-9, the J call TRBJ1-2; D is possibly TRBD1 (6 bases). V was pared by 5 bases and J by 4 bases, with 11 bases between. CDR3 length: 13 residues. The germline V gene encodes CDR1 SEHNR and CDR2 FQNEAQ (reference sequence). CDR3 nucleotide sequence: TGTGCCAGCAGCCCACAGGGTTTCTATGGCTACACCTTC. This translates into CASSPQGFYGYTF.

The chain carries TRBV10-3 and TRBJ2-3; D is possibly TRBD1 (6 bases). The CDR3 loop spans 13 amino acids. The germline V and J ends were trimmed by 6 bases and 3 bases, with 10 bases remaining between them. Germline loops: CDR1 ENHRY, CDR2 SYGVKD. The CDR3 spells CAISPDRTDTQYF. In DNA form, the CDR3 reads TGTGCCATCAGCCCGGACAGAACAGATACGCAGTATTTT.

V usage is TRBV5-1 and J usage is TRBJ2-2; 8 positions agree with TRBD2. After removal of 4 bases from V and 4 bases from J, the junction contained 9 bases not matched to a gene. CDR1 and CDR2 from the germline V gene are SGHRS and YFSETQ. The CDR3 runs 16 residues. CDR3 loop: CASSSGLAPSTGELFF. DNA of the CDR3: TGCGCCAGCAGCAGCGGACTAGCCCCTTCCACCGGGGAGCTGTTTTTT.

The chain carries TRBV7-9 and TRBJ2-7; D remains unclear. V lost 0 bases, J lost 0 bases, and 6 bases lay in between. Germline loops: CDR1 SEHNR, CDR2 FQNEAQ (reference sequence). This CDR3 region has 14 residues. The CDR3 region is CASSLAQSSYEQYF. The DNA for the CDR3 is TGTGCCAGCAGCTTAGCGCAGTCCTCCTACGAGCAGTACTTC.

This chain uses TRBV7-2 with TRBJ1-6, with D unresolved. Germline V gene lookup returns CDR1 SGHTA and CDR2 FQGNSA. CDR3 length equals 15 residues. Between the trimmed V and J ends, which lost 2 bases and 9 bases, there was a span of 14 bases. The CDR3 nucleotides are TGTGCCAGCAGCTTACTTCTTGGGGAGGGTTCACCCCTCCACTTT. This gives the protein CASSLLLGEGSPLHF.

The gene calls are TRBV7-2 and TRBJ1-5, with D maybe TRBD1 (6 bases). Deletions cut 5 bases from V and 9 bases from J, with 14 bases between. The germline CDR1 and CDR2 sequences are SGHTA and FQGNSA. The CDR3 is made up of 13 amino acids. This chain's CDR3 is CASSNRSRGPQHF. CDR3 DNA sequence: TGTGCCAGCAGCAACAGAAGCAGGGGGCCCCAGCATTTT.

This clone appeared a few times. The V and J genes are TRBV19 and TRBJ1-5, with no clear D. The CDR3 is 15 residues long. The V gene lost 3 bases and the J gene lost 2 bases, with 11 bases spanning the gap. Germline values: CDR1 LNHDA, CDR2 SQIVND (reference sequence). The CDR3 nucleotides read TGTGCCAGTAGTATCGAGGGTGTTGGCAATCAGCCCCAGCATTTT. Protein sequence: CASSIEGVGNQPQHF.

V gene TRBV5-1 combines with J gene TRBJ2-2, with D tentatively TRBD1 (6 bases). This CDR3 region has 14 residues. CDR1 is SGHRS, CDR2 YFSETQ, per germline. Trimming stripped 3 bases from V and 6 bases from J, with 12 bases between. The CDR3 DNA sequence: TGCGCCAGCAGCTGGGGAAGGGGGTCCGGGGAGCTGTTTTTT. Residues: CASSWGRGSGELFF.

This sequence joins TRBV7-9 and TRBJ2-3; TRBD2 matches at 8 bases. The CDR3 length is 16 residues. Germline lookup yields CDR1 SEHNR and CDR2 FQNEAQ (reference sequence). J lost 3 bases, V lost 1 base, and 6 bases had no gene match. CDR3 protein: CASSLVGSGKTDTQYF. In DNA, the CDR3 is TGTGCCAGCAGCTTAGTCGGTAGCGGGAAGACAGATACGCAGTATTTT.

The chain's CDR3 is CASSPRDRGSHEQYF. The CDR3, as DNA: TGTGCCAGCAGCCCCCGGGACAGGGGTTCCCACGAGCAGTACTTC. This chain uses TRBV6-5 with TRBJ2-7, with 10 bases aligning to TRBD1. Unmatched junction bases numbered 10, after V lost 6 bases and J lost 5 bases. The V gene's germline CDR1 is MNHEY and CDR2 SVGAGI. The CDR3 is made up of 15 amino acids.

V usage is TRBV2 and J usage is TRBJ1-4; 9 bases agree with TRBD1. Germline V gives CDR1 SNHLY, CDR2 FYNNEI. J lost 7 bases, V lost 5 bases, and 5 bases had no gene match. CDR3 length: 14 residues. The CDR3: CASSSGTGTEKLFF. DNA of the CDR3: TGTGCCAGCAGTTCCGGGACAGGGACTGAAAAACTGTTTTTT.

The V and J genes are TRBV12-3 or TRBV12-4 and TRBJ1-1, with D perhaps matching TRBD1 (6 bases). There are 13 residues in the CDR3. V dropped 6 bases and J dropped 1 base, with 9 bases sitting between them. Here the CDR3 reads CASSLGQNTEAFF. The CDR3 nucleotides are TGTGCCAGCAGCCTGGGACAGAACACTGAAGCTTTCTTT.

The chain links TRBV6-5 to TRBJ1-5; 9 bases fit TRBD1. Germline-derived CDR1 and CDR2 are MNHEY and SVGAGI. CDR3 size: 15 residues. V lost 5 bases, J lost 5 bases, and 7 bases stayed unmatched. The chain's CDR3 is CASSPGTGLYQPQHF. The CDR3 DNA reads as TGTGCCAGCAGTCCCGGGACAGGGCTCTATCAGCCCCAGCATTTT.

The sample holds a few counts of this clone. V gene TRBV4-2 combines with J gene TRBJ2-3, with 8 bases that match TRBD2. The CDR3 runs 16 residues. Trimming cost V 0 bases and J 0 bases; bases outside gene matches: 2. Germline V lookup: CDR1 LGHNA, CDR2 YNFKEQ. CDR3 in DNA: TGTGCCAGCAGCCAAGAACTAGCGGCAAGCACAGATACGCAGTATTTT. Protein: CASSQELAASTDTQYF.